The following is a T cell receptor beta chain sequence with its context. The antigen is unknown. These data originate in a study of beta chain features in type 1 diabetes. V was pared by 4 bases and J by 3 bases, with 16 bases between. From germline, CDR1 is SGHNT and CDR2 YYREEE (reference sequence). The CDR3 is 15 residues long. Sorted CD4+ subsets: naive, central memory, regulatory, stem cell-like memory (CD45RO/CCR7/CD25/CD127/CD95/CD27 panel). Study results and limitations: For Type 1 diabetes patients, all four CD4+ subsets carried TCRB CDR3s that were moderately but significantly shorter. Cells with high TCR expression could be over-represented by cDNA sequencing. VDJ junctions from patients with type 1 diabetes contained fewer insertions and more deletions.

As every portion of the isolated RNA was reverse transcribed, the sequencing read expressed TCRB transcripts. TCRdb's table, derived via immunoSEQ multiplex PCR, lists solely in-frame clones and lacks some. The repertoire holds about 280,000 clones, around 16% seen once, with 0.015% to 0.017% in the top ten. V is TRBV5-4 and J is TRBJ1-2; weak D call: TRBD1 (5 bases). The TCR originated in a man aged 18 to 29 with type 1 diabetes. The specimen was naive CD4+ T cells from blood. CDR3 sequence (DNA): TGTGCCAGCAGCGCGACAACCGACAGTTACTATGGCTACACCTTC. Residues: CASSATTDSYYGYTF.